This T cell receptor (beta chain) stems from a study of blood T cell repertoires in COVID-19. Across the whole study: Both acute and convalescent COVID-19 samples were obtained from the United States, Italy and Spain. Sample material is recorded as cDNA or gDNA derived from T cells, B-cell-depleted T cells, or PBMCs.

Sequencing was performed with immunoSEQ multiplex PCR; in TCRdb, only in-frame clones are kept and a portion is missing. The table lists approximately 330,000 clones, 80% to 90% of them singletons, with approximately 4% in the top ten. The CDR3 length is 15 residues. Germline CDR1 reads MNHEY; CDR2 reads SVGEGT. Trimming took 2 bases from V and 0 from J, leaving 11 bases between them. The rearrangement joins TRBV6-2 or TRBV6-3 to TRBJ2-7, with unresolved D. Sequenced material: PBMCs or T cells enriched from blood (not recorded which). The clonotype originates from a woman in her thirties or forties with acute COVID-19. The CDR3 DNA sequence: TGTGCCAGCAGTTACCAGCTGAGGAGCTCCTACGAGCAGTACTTC. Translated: CASSYQLRSSYEQYF.